The source of this T cell receptor beta chain is a study of blood T cell repertoires in COVID-19 (dated by TCRdb to about 2020). Study-level background: The collaborator samples originated in the United States, Italy and Spain and spanned the acute and convalescent phases of COVID-19. The prospective study material was composed of cDNA or gDNA derived from T cells, B-cell-depleted T cells, or PBMCs. Deeply sampled blood TCRbeta repertoires from subjects exposed to, actively infected with, or recovered from COVID-19 were included in the dataset. The repertoires were released in a freely available public database meant as a resource for research on the immune response to SARS-CoV-2. The samples were drawn from two sources: the first 160 participants of the ongoing ImmuneRACE study, and some 1,300 subjects contributed by 6 global collaborators. The sample metadata nearly always contained a de-identified subject ID, COVID-19 status, age in years and sex. Where available, HLA class I and class II types were obtained from metadata supplied by the sample provider rather than from assay-based typing.

The paper's findings and limits, for the study overall: The quantity of clinical and demographic metadata differed by source and by participant and was supplied without curation.

In Seattle, one collaborating source enrolled patients while the infection was active and tracked those patients longitudinally over the course of disease. Collaborating institutions collected whole blood in K2EDTA tubes following their own protocols. For TCRbeta analysis, collaborator samples were shipped as frozen whole blood, as isolated PBMCs, or as DNA extracted from either sample type. Turning to this clone: Its recognized antigen is unknown. Base-call qualities are not available, and no considerably larger clone is one nucleotide away.

The immunoSEQ Assay, a bias-controlled multiplex PCR, was used to amplify TCRbeta CDR3 regions from genomic DNA. As for how the authors treated the data: The number of nucleated cells in each sample was estimated from the amplification of reference gene primers within the assay. To quantify the absolute abundance of each unique TCRbeta CDR3 rearrangement, sequence reads were collapsed and filtered. For each sample, productive Simpson clonality was calculated as the square root of Simpson's diversity index across productive rearrangements. TCRdb retrieved this table from immuneACCESS and kept in-frame rearrangements only. Not all clones are present; in checked studies, unresolved V genes account for under half, and no reason is known for the remainder. V and J calls and clone size come straight from that table; D and trimming were deduced from the DNA. The sample table holds under 150,000 clones, of which approximately 85% were seen once. The ten largest make up around 6% of the sample.

Relative to germline, V is 2 bases shorter and J is 1 base shorter, with 10 bases between their ends. CDR1 and CDR2 are drawn from the germline V gene: SGDLS, YYNGEE. From cysteine to phenylalanine, the CDR3 is 15 amino acids long. The sequence is cut down to CDR3 DNA, 45 bases in frame from base 1. The chain employs TRBV9 and TRBJ2-1; tentative D gene TRBD1, with 6 bases matching. What was sequenced was peripheral blood. The sequence came from an older woman with COVID-19, enrolled during active disease. The DNA is TGTGCCAGCAGCGTCCGACAGGAATCCTACAATGAGCAGTTCTTC. It translates to CASSVRQESYNEQFF.